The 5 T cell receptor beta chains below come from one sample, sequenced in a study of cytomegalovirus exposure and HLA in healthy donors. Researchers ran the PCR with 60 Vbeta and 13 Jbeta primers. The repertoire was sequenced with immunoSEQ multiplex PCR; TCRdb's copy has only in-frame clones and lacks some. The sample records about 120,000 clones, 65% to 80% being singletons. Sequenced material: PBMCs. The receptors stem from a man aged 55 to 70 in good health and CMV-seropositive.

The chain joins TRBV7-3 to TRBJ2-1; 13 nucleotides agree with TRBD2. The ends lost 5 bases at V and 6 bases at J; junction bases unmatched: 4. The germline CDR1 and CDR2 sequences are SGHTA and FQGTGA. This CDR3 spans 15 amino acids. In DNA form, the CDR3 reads TGTGCCAGCAGCACCGGGACTAGCGGGATCAATGAGCAGTTCTTC. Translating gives CASSTGTSGINEQFF.

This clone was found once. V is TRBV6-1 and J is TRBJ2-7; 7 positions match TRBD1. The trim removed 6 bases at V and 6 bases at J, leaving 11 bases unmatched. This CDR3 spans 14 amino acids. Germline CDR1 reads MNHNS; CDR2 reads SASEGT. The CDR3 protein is CASSSGQAGLEQYF. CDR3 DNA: TGTGCCAGCAGCTCAGGACAGGCGGGCCTCGAGCAGTACTTC.

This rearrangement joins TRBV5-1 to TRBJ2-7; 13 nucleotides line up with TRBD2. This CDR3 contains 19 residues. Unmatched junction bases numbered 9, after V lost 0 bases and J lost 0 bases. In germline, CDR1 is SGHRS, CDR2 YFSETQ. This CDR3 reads CASSLAGGLAGSNSYEQYF. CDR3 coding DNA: TGCGCCAGCAGCTTGGCCGGGGGACTAGCGGGATCCAACTCCTACGAGCAGTACTTC.

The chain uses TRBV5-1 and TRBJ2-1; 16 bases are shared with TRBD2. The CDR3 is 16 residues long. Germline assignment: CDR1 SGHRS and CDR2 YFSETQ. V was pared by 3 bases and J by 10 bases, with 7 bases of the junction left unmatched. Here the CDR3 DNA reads TGCGCCAGCAGCTCCGGGACTAGCGGGAGGGGCGGCGAGCAGTTCTTC. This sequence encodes CASSSGTSGRGGEQFF.

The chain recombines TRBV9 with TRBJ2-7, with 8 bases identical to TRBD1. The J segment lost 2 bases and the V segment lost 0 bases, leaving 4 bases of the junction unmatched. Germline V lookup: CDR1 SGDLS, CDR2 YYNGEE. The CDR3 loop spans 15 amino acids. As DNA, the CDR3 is TGTGCCAGCAGCGTAGCTCAGGGGGCAGCCTACGAGCAGTACTTC. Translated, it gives CASSVAQGAAYEQYF.